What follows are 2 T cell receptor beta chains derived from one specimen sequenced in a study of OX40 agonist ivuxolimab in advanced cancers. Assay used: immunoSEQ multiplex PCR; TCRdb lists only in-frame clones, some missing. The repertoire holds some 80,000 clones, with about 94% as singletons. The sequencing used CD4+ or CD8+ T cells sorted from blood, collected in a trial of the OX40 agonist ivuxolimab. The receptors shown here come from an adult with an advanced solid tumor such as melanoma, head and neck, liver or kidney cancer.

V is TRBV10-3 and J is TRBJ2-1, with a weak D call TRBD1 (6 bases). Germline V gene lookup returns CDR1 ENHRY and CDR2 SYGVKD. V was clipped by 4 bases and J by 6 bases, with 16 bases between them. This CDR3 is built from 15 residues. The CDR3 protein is CAISVYRAGGNEQFF. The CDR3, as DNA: TGTGCCATCAGTGTTTACAGGGCAGGTGGCAATGAGCAGTTCTTC.

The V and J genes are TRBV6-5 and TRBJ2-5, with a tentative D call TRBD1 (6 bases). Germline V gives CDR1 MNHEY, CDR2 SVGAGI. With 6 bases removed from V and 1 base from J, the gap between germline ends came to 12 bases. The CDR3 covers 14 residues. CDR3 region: CASSREGGQETQYF. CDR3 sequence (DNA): TGTGCCAGCAGCCGCGAAGGGGGCCAAGAGACCCAGTACTTC.